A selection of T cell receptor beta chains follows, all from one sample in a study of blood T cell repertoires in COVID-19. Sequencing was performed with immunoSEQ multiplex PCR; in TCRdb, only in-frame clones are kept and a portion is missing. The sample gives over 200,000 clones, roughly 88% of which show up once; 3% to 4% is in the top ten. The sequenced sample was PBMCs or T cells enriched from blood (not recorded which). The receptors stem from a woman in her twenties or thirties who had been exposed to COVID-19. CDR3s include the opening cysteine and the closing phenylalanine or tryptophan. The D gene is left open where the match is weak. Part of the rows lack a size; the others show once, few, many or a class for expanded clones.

CDR3 DNA: TGCGCCAGCAGCCGGACAGCGTACACAGATACGCAGTATTTT
CDR3 protein: CASSRTAYTDTQYF
clone size: .
J gene: TRBJ2-3
V gene: TRBV4-1
D gene: .

CDR3 DNA: TGTGCCAGCAAAACGGGGGGAAGCAATCAGCCCCAGCATTTT
CDR3 protein: CASKTGGSNQPQHF
clone size: .
J gene: TRBJ1-5
V gene: TRBV6-6
D gene: .

CDR3 DNA: TGTGCCAGCAGCAGGACTAGCGGTCCCCTCGCCGGGGAGCTGTTTTTT
CDR3 protein: CASSRTSGPLAGELFF
clone size: .
J gene: TRBJ2-2
V gene: TRBV7-3
D gene: TRBD2

CDR3 DNA: TGTGCCAGCGCACCGGGTTTCAAGTATGGCTACACCTTC
CDR3 protein: CASAPGFKYGYTF
clone size: .
J gene: TRBJ1-2
V gene: TRBV11-2
D gene: .

CDR3 DNA: TGTGCCAGCAGTCACAGCACCGGGAATGGTTACGAGCAGTACTTC
CDR3 protein: CASSHSTGNGYEQYF
clone size: .
J gene: TRBJ2-7
V gene: TRBV7-9
D gene: .

CDR3 DNA: TGTGCCAGCGGCCCCACAGGGGATACTGAAGCTTTCTTT
CDR3 protein: CASGPTGDTEAFF
clone size: .
J gene: TRBJ1-1
V gene: TRBV2
D gene: TRBD1

CDR3 DNA: TGTGCCTGGAGTGTATCTCGGAATCAGCCCCAGCATTTT
CDR3 protein: CAWSVSRNQPQHF
clone size: once
J gene: TRBJ1-5
V gene: TRBV30
D gene: .

CDR3 DNA: TGTGCCAGCAGCGTATCTAGCGGGAGGGGCACAGATACGCAGTATTTT
CDR3 protein: CASSVSSGRGTDTQYF
clone size: .
J gene: TRBJ2-3
V gene: TRBV7-6
D gene: TRBD2

CDR3 DNA: TGTGCCAGCAGTGTGGGTAGAGGATGGGATACGCAGTATTTT
CDR3 protein: CASSVGRGWDTQYF
clone size: once
J gene: TRBJ2-3
V gene: TRBV2
D gene: .

CDR3 DNA: TGTGCCAGCTCGGCGGGGGGGATACAGTACTACAATGAGCAGTTCTTC
CDR3 protein: CASSAGGIQYYNEQFF
clone size: .
J gene: TRBJ2-1
V gene: TRBV6-6
D gene: TRBD2

CDR3 DNA: TGTGCCAGCAGCGTAGCTCAGGGGCCCTACAATGAGCAGTTCTTC
CDR3 protein: CASSVAQGPYNEQFF
clone size: .
J gene: TRBJ2-1
V gene: TRBV9
D gene: .

CDR3 DNA: TGTGCCTGGAGTGTACGGGTAACTGAAGCTTTCTTT
CDR3 protein: CAWSVRVTEAFF
clone size: .
J gene: TRBJ1-1
V gene: TRBV30
D gene: .

CDR3 DNA: TGTGCCAGCAGCCCAGGGACTAGCGGGAGGACAGATACGCAGTATTTT
CDR3 protein: CASSPGTSGRTDTQYF
clone size: .
J gene: TRBJ2-3
V gene: TRBV7-2
D gene: TRBD2

CDR3 DNA: TGTGCCAGCAGCAAAGCCGGCTACGAGCAGTACTTC
CDR3 protein: CASSKAGYEQYF
clone size: .
J gene: TRBJ2-7
V gene: TRBV27
D gene: .

CDR3 DNA: TGTGCCAGCAGCGTAGGGACTAGCGGTCACCCCTACAATGAGCAGTTCTTC
CDR3 protein: CASSVGTSGHPYNEQFF
clone size: .
J gene: TRBJ2-1
V gene: TRBV9
D gene: TRBD2

CDR3 DNA: TGCGCCAGCAGCCTCAGGGTTTACGAGCAGTACTTC
CDR3 protein: CASSLRVYEQYF
clone size: .
J gene: TRBJ2-7
V gene: TRBV5-1
D gene: .

CDR3 DNA: TGTGCCAGTAGTGCCGAGACAGGGGCTCAGCCCCAGCATTTT
CDR3 protein: CASSAETGAQPQHF
clone size: .
J gene: TRBJ1-5
V gene: TRBV19
D gene: TRBD1

CDR3 DNA: TGTGCCAGCAGCTTGGATACCAGGGAAGGCGGCTACACCTTC
CDR3 protein: CASSLDTREGGYTF
clone size: .
J gene: TRBJ1-2
V gene: TRBV5-5
D gene: .

CDR3 DNA: TGTGCCAGCAGCTTCTCAAATGTAGATCAGCCCCAGCATTTT
CDR3 protein: CASSFSNVDQPQHF
clone size: .
J gene: TRBJ1-5
V gene: TRBV7-9
D gene: .

CDR3 DNA: TGTGCCAGCAGAGGGACAGCTGAGAACTATGGCTACACCTTC
CDR3 protein: CASRGTAENYGYTF
clone size: few
J gene: TRBJ1-2
V gene: TRBV6-5
D gene: TRBD1

CDR3 DNA: TGTGCCAGCACCGCGGCGGGGCCAAGGGGTGGCTACACCTTC
CDR3 protein: CASTAAGPRGGYTF
clone size: .
J gene: TRBJ1-2
V gene: TRBV5-6
D gene: .

CDR3 DNA: TGTGCCAGCAGCTTGAGAGGGGGCGGACCTGAAGCTTTCTTT
CDR3 protein: CASSLRGGGPEAFF
clone size: .
J gene: TRBJ1-1
V gene: TRBV5-4
D gene: TRBD1

CDR3 DNA: TGTGCCAGCAGTTTACAGGGTTACAATGAGCAGTTCTTC
CDR3 protein: CASSLQGYNEQFF
clone size: .
J gene: TRBJ2-1
V gene: TRBV27
D gene: .

CDR3 DNA: TGTGCCATCAGTCGGTCCGGGCGGGGCGGGGGCTACACCTTC
CDR3 protein: CAISRSGRGGGYTF
clone size: .
J gene: TRBJ1-2
V gene: TRBV10-3
D gene: .

CDR3 DNA: TGCGCCAGCAGCTCAAACACCGGGGAGCTGTTTTTT
CDR3 protein: CASSSNTGELFF
clone size: .
J gene: TRBJ2-2
V gene: TRBV5-1
D gene: .

CDR3 DNA: TGTGCCAGCAGCTTTATTGGGGGCCTGAACACTGAAGCTTTCTTT
CDR3 protein: CASSFIGGLNTEAFF
clone size: once
J gene: TRBJ1-1
V gene: TRBV5-6
D gene: .

CDR3 DNA: TGTGCCAGCAGTGAGTGGGGGCAACCCTCCTACAATGAGCAGTTCTTC
CDR3 protein: CASSEWGQPSYNEQFF
clone size: .
J gene: TRBJ2-1
V gene: TRBV6-1
D gene: .

CDR3 DNA: TGTGCCAGCAGAGACTACACAGATACGCAGTATTTT
CDR3 protein: CASRDYTDTQYF
clone size: .
J gene: TRBJ2-3
V gene: TRBV25-1
D gene: .

CDR3 DNA: TGTGCCAGCAGTGGAACGGACAGGGCCGTTAATGAAAAACTGTTTTTT
CDR3 protein: CASSGTDRAVNEKLFF
clone size: .
J gene: TRBJ1-4
V gene: TRBV28
D gene: TRBD1

CDR3 DNA: TGTGCCAGCAGTGACACCATCCGGTCCCATGAGCAGTTCTTC
CDR3 protein: CASSDTIRSHEQFF
clone size: .
J gene: TRBJ2-1
V gene: TRBV6-4
D gene: .

CDR3 DNA: TGTGCCAGCAGCGTAGAGGTAGGGGCTGGTACCAAAAACATTCAGTACTTC
CDR3 protein: CASSVEVGAGTKNIQYF
clone size: .
J gene: TRBJ2-4
V gene: TRBV9
D gene: .

CDR3 DNA: TGTGCCTGGAGTGGTTTTGTAGCGGGAGGGGACGAGCAGTACTTC
CDR3 protein: CAWSGFVAGGDEQYF
clone size: few
J gene: TRBJ2-7
V gene: TRBV30
D gene: TRBD2